The present entry profiles one T cell receptor beta chain with its context. As it was prepared, the TCRbeta library received unique molecular identifiers. TCRdb analysed the PCR reads with MiXCR anew, one entry per CDR3 protein. The profile covers 90,000 to 100,000 distinct CDR3 sequences, with about 22% appearing a single time and 20% to 25% taken by the ten largest. This sample is part of a study of T-cell reconstitution after alpha-beta-depleted transplantation in children. The length of the CDR3 is 12 residues. Trimming cost V 5 bases and J 0 bases, with 4 bases left between them. Germline CDR1 is MNHEY and CDR2 is SVGEGT.

The J gene is TRBJ1-1, the V gene TRBV6-2 or TRBV6-3; D remains unclear. Source: PBMCs, taken before TCRalphabeta/CD19-depleted stem cell transplant. The origin of this receptor is a boy younger than 10 with acute lymphoblastic leukemia, due to receive a stem cell transplant. The CDR3 here is CASSTVNTEAFF. CDR3 bases: TGTGCCAGCAGTACGGTGAACACTGAAGCTTTCTTT.